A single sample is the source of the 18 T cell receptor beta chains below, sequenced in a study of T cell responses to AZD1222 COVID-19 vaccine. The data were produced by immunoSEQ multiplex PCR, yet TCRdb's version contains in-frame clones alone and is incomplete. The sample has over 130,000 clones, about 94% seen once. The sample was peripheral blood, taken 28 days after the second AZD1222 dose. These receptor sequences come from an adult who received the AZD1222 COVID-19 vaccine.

The CDR3 coding sequence is TGTGCCAGCAGTTATCGAAGTCGGATCACTGAAGCTTTCTTT. Amino acid sequence: CASSYRSRITEAFF. The chain recombines TRBV6-2 or TRBV6-3 with TRBJ1-1; D is undetermined. Trimming stripped 3 bases from V and 4 bases from J, with 12 bases between. Germline assignment: CDR1 MNHEY and CDR2 SVGEGT. This CDR3 region has 14 residues.

The DNA of the CDR3 is TGTGCCACCAGCAGGACAGGAGATACGCAGTATTTT. It translates to CATSRTGDTQYF. The chain carries TRBV15 and TRBJ2-3; TRBD1 might be the D (6 bases). Germline CDR1 LNHNV, CDR2 YYDKDF (reference sequence). CDR3 length: 12 residues. V lost 3 bases, J lost 5 bases, and 6 bases lay in between.

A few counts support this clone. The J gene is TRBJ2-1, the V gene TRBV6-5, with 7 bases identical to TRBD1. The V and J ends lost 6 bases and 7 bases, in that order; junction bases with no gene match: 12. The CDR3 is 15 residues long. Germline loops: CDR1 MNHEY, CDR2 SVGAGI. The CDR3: CASSPGTGESNEQFF. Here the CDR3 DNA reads TGTGCCAGCAGCCCGGGTACAGGGGAGTCGAATGAGCAGTTCTTC.

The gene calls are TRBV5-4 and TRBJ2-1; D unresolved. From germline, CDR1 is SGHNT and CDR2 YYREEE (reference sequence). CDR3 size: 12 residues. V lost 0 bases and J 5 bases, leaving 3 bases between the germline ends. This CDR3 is CASSLVNNEQFF. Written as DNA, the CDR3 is TGTGCCAGCAGCTTGGTGAACAATGAGCAGTTCTTC. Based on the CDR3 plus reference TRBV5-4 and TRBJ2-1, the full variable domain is ETGVTQSPTHLIKTRGQQVTLRCSSQSGHNTVSWYQQALGQGPQFIFQYYREEENGRGNFPPRFSGLQFPNYSSELNVNALELDDSALYLCASSLVNNEQFFGPGTRLTVL.

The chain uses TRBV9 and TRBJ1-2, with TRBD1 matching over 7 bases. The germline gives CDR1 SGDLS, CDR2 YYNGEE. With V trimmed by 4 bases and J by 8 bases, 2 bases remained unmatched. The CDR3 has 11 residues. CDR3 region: CASSPGQGYTF. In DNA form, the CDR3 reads TGTGCCAGCAGCCCGGGACAGGGCTACACCTTC.

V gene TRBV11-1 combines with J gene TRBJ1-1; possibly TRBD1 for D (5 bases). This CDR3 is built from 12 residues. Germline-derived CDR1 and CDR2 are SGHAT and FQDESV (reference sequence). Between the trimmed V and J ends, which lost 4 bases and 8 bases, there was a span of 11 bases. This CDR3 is CASSSTRQEAFF. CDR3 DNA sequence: TGTGCCAGCAGCTCCACCAGACAGGAAGCTTTCTTT.

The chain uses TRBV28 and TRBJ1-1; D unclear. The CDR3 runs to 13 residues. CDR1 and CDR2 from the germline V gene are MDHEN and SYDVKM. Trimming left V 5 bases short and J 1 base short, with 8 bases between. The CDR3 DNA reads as TGTGCCAGCAGTCGCGACGGGAACACTGAAGCTTTCTTT. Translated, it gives CASSRDGNTEAFF.

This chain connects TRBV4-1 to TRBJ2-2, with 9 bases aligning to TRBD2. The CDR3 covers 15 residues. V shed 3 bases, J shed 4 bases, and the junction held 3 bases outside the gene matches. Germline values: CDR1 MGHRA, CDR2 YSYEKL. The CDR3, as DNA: TGCGCCAGCAGCCAGCGGGAGGGTATCACCGGGGAGCTGTTTTTT. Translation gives CASSQREGITGELFF.

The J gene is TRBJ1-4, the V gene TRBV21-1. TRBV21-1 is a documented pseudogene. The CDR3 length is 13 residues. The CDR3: CASVGRSNEKLFF. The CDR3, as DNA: TGTGCCAGCGTTGGGCGGTCTAATGAAAAACTGTTTTTT.

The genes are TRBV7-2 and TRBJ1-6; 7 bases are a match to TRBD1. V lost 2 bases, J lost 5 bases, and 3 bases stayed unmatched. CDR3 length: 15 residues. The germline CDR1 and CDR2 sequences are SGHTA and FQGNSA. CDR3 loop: CASSLWTGNNSPLHF. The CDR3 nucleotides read TGTGCCAGCAGCTTATGGACAGGAAATAATTCACCCCTCCACTTT.

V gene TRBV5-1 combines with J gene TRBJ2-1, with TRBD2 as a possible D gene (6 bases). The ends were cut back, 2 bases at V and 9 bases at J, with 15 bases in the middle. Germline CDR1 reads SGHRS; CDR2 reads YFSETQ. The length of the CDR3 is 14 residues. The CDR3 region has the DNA TGCGCCAGCAGCTTTACCGGAGGGGATGGTGAGCAGTTCTTC. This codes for CASSFTGGDGEQFF.

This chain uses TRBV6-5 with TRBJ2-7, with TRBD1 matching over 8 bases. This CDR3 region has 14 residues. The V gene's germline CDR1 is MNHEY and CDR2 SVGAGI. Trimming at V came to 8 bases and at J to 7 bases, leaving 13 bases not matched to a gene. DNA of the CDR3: TGTGCCAGCCATTCCGGACAGGGCTTTGGGGAGCAGTACTTC. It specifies CASHSGQGFGEQYF.

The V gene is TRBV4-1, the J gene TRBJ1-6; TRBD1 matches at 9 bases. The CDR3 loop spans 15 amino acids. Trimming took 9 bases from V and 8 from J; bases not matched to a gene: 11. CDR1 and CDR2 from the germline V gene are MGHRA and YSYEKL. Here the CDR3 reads CASSDRGTSDSPLHF. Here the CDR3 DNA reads TGCGCCAGTTCGGACAGGGGAACCTCGGATTCACCCCTCCACTTT.

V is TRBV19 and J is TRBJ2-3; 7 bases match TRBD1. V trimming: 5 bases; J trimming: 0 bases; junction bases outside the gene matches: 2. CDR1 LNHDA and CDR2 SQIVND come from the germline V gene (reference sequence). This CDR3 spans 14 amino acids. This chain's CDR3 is CASSPQGSTDTQYF. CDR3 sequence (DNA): TGTGCCAGTAGTCCACAGGGGAGCACAGATACGCAGTATTTT.

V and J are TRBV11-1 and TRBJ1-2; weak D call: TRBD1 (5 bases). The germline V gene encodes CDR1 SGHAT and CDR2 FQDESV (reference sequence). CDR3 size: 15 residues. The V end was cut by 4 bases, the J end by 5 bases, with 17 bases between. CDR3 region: CASSSSTGLGYGYTF. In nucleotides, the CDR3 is TGTGCCAGCAGCTCTTCAACGGGGCTCGGGTATGGCTACACCTTC.

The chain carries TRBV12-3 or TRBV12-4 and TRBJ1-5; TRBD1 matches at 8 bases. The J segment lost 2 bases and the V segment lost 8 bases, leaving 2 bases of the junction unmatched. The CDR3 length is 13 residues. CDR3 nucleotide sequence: TGTGCCAGCCTACAGGGGGGCAATCAGCCCCAGCATTTT. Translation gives CASLQGGNQPQHF.

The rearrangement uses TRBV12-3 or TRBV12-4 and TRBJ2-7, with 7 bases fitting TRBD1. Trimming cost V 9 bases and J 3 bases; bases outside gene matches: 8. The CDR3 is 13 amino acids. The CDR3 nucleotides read TGTGCCAGTCAGAGACAGGGAAGCTACGAGCAGTACTTC. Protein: CASQRQGSYEQYF.

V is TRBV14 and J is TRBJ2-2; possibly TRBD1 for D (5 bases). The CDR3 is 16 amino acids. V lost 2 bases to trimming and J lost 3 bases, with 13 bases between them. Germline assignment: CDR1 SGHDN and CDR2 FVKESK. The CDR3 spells CASSQSQGKDTGELFF. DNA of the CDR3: TGTGCCAGCAGCCAATCTCAGGGAAAAGACACCGGGGAGCTGTTTTTT.